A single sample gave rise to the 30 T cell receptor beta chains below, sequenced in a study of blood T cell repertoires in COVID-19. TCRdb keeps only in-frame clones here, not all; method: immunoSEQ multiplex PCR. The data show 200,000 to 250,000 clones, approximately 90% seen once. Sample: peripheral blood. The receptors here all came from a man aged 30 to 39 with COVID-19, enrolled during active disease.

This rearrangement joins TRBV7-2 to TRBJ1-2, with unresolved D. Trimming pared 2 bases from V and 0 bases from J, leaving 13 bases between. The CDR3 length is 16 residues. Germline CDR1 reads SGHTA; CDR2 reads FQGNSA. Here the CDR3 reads CASSLQAMVANYGYTF. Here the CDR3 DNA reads TGTGCCAGCAGCTTACAGGCGATGGTGGCTAACTATGGCTACACCTTC.

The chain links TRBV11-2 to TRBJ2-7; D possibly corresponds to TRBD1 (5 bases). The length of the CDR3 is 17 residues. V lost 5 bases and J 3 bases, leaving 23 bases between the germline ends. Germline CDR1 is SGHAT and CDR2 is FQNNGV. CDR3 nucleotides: TGTGCCAGCAGCCTTCAGGTGGGCAGGGAACCTAACTACGAGCAGTACTTC. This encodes CASSLQVGREPNYEQYF.

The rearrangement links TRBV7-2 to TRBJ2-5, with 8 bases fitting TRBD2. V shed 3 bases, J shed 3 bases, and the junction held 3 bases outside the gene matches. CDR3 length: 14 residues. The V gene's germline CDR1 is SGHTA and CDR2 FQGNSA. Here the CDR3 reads CASSFQRGKETQYF. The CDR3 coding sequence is TGTGCCAGCAGCTTTCAGCGGGGGAAAGAGACCCAGTACTTC.

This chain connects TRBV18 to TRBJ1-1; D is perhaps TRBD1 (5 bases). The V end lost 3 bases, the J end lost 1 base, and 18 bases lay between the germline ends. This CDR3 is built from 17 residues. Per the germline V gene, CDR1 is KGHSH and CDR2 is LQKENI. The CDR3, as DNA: TGTGCCAGCTCACCCCTACCGACAGTTTGGGCGAACACTGAAGCTTTCTTT. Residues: CASSPLPTVWANTEAFF.

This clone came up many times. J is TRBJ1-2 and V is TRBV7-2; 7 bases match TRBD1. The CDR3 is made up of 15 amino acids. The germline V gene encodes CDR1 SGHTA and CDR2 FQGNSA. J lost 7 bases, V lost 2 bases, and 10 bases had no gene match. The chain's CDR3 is CASSLPNTGVGGYTF. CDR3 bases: TGTGCCAGCAGCTTACCCAACACAGGGGTAGGTGGCTACACCTTC. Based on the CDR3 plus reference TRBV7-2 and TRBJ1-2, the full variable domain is GAGVSQSPSNKVTEKGKDVELRCDPISGHTALYWYRQSLGQGLEFLIYFQGNSAPDKSGLPSDRFSAERTGGSVSTLTIQRTQQEDSAVYLCASSLPNTGVGGYTFGSGTRLTVV.

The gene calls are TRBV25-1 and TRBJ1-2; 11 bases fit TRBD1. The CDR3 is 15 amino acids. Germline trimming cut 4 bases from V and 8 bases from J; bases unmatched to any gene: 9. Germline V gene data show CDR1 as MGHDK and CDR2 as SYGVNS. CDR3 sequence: CASSVGTGGIGGYTF. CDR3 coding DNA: TGTGCCAGCAGTGTAGGGACAGGGGGAATTGGGGGCTACACCTTC.

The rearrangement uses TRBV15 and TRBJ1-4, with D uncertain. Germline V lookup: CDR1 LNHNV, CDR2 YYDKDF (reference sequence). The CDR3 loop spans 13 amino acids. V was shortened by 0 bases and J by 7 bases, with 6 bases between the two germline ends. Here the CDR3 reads CATSRDKLEKLFF. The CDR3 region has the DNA TGTGCCACCAGCAGAGATAAGCTTGAAAAACTGTTTTTT. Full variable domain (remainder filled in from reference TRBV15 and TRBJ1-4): DAMVIQNPRYQVTQFGKPVTLSCSQTLNHNVMYWYQQKSSQAPKLLFHYYDKDFNNEADTPDNFQSRRPNTSFCFLDIRSPGLGDTAMYLCATSRDKLEKLFFGSGTQLSVL.

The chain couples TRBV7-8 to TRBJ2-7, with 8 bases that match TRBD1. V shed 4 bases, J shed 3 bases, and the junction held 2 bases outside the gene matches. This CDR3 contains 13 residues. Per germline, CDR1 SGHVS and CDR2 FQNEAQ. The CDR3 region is CASSSDRGYEQYF. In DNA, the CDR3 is TGTGCCAGCAGCTCAGACAGGGGCTACGAGCAGTACTTC. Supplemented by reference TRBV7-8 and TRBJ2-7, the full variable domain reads GAGVSQSPRYKVAKRGQDVALRCDPISGHVSLFWYQQALGQGPEFLTYFQNEAQLDKSGLPSDRFFAERPEGSVSTLKIQRTQQEDSAVYLCASSSDRGYEQYFGPGTRLTVT.

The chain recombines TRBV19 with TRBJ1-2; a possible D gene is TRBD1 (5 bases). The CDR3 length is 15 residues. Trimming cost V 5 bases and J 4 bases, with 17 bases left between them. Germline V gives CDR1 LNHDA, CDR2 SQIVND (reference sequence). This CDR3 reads CASSAFGGTPYGYTF. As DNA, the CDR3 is TGTGCCAGTAGTGCCTTTGGAGGGACTCCCTATGGCTACACCTTC.

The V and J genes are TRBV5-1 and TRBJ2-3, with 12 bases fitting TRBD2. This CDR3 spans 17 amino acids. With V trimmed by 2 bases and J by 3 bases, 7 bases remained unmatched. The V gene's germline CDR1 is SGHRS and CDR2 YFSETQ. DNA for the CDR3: TGCGCCAGCAGCTTCTCTTCGACTAGCGGGAGTACAGATACGCAGTATTTT. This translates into CASSFSSTSGSTDTQYF.

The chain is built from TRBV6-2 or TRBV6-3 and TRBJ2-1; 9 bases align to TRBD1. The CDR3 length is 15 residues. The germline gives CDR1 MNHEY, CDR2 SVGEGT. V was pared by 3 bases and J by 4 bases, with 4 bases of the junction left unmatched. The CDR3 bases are TGTGCCAGCAGTTATGCGGGACAGGGTTACAATGAGCAGTTCTTC. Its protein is CASSYAGQGYNEQFF.

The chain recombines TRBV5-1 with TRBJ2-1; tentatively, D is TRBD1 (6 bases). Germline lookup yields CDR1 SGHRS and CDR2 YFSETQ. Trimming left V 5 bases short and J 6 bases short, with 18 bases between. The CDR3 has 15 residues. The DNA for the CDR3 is TGCGCCAGCAGAACTACCGGGACACACATCAATGAGCAGTTCTTC. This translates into CASRTTGTHINEQFF.

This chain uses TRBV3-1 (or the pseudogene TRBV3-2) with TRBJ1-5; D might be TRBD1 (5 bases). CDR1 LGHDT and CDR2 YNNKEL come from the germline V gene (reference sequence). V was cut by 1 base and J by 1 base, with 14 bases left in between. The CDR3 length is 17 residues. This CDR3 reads CASSQGSRVESNQPQHF. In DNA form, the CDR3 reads TGTGCCAGCAGCCAAGGATCCAGGGTTGAAAGCAATCAGCCCCAGCATTTT.

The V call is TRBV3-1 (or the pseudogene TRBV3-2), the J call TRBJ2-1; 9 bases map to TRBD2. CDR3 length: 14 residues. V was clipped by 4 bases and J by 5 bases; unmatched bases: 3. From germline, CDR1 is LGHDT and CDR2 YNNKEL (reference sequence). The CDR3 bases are TGTGCCAGCAGCCGACTAGCGGTACACAATGAGCAGTTCTTC. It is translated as CASSRLAVHNEQFF.

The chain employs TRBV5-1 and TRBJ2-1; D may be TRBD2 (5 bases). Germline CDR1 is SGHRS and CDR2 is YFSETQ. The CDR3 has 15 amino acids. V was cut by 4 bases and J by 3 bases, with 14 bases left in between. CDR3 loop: CASSPKAEIYNEQFF. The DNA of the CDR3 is TGCGCCAGCAGCCCAAAAGCGGAGATCTACAATGAGCAGTTCTTC.

CDR3 sequence (DNA): TGTGCCAGCAGTGATTGGGCAGCTAGCACAGATACGCAGTATTTT. Translating gives CASSDWAASTDTQYF. The rearrangement joins TRBV6-4 to TRBJ2-3; D is undetermined. The CDR3 is 15 amino acids. V lost 3 bases and J 0 bases, leaving 10 bases between the germline ends. Germline-derived CDR1 and CDR2 are MRHNA and SNTAGT.

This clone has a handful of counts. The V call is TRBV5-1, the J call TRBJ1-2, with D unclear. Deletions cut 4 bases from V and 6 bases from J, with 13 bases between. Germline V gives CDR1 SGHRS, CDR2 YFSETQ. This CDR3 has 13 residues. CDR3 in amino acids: CASSVDGLNGYTF. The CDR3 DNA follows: TGCGCCAGCAGCGTGGACGGTCTTAATGGCTACACCTTC.

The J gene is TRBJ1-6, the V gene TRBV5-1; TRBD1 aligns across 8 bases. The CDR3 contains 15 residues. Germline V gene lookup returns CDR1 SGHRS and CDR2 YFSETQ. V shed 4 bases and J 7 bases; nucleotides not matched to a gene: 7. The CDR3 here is CASSPGQGQNSPLHF. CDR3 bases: TGCGCCAGCAGCCCAGGACAGGGTCAAAATTCACCCCTCCACTTT.

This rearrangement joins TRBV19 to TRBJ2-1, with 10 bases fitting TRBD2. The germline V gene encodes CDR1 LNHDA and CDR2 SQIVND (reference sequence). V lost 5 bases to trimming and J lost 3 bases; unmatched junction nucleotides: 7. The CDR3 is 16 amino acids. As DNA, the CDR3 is TGTGCCAGTAGTGCATCTAGCGGGGGAGTCTACAATGAGCAGTTCTTC. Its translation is CASSASSGGVYNEQFF.

This chain's CDR3 is CATPRAGAYVGYTF. The CDR3 DNA follows: TGTGCCACCCCCCGAGCGGGGGCATACGTTGGCTACACCTTC. The chain combines TRBV24-1 with TRBJ1-2; maybe TRBD1 (6 bases). The V gene's germline CDR1 is KGHDR and CDR2 SFDVKD. The CDR3 has 14 residues. Trimming left V 9 bases short and J 7 bases short, with 20 bases between.

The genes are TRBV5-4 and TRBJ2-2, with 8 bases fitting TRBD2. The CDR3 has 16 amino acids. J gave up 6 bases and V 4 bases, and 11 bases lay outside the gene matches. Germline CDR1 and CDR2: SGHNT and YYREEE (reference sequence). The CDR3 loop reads CASSPVSSGMAGELFF. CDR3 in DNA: TGTGCCAGCAGCCCCGTTAGTAGCGGGATGGCCGGGGAGCTGTTTTTT.

The CDR3 DNA is TGCGCCAGCAGCCTACAGGGTTGGATCACAGATACGCAGTATTTT. It yields the protein CASSLQGWITDTQYF. The chain joins TRBV4-1 to TRBJ2-3; a weak D match, TRBD1 (6 bases). Trimming shortened V by 4 bases and J by 2 bases, and 13 bases separated the two germline ends. CDR1 MGHRA and CDR2 YSYEKL come from the germline V gene. The CDR3 loop spans 15 amino acids.

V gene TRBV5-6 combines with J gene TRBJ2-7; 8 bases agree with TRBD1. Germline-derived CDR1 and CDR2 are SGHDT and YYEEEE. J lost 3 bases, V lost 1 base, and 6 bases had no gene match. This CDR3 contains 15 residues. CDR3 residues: CASSLIRDRSYEQYF. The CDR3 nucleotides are TGTGCCAGCAGCTTGATCAGGGACAGGAGCTACGAGCAGTACTTC.

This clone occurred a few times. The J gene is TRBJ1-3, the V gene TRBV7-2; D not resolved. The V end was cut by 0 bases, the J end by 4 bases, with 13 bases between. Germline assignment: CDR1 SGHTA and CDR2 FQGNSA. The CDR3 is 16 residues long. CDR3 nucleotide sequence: TGTGCCAGCAGCTTAGCGGCGGCACCAGCAGGAAACACCATATATTTT. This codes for CASSLAAAPAGNTIYF.

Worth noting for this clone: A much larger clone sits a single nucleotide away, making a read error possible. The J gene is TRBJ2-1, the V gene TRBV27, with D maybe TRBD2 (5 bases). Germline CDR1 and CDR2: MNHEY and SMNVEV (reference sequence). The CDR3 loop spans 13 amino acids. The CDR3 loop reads CVSSLTSYNEQFF. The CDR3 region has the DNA TGTGTCAGCAGCCTCACTAGCTACAATGAGCAGTTCTTC.

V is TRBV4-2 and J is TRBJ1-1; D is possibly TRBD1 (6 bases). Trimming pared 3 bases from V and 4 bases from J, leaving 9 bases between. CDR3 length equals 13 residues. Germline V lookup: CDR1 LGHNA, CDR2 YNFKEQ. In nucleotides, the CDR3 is TGTGCCAGCAGCCACGGACAGACCACTGAAGCTTTCTTT. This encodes CASSHGQTTEAFF.

The CDR3 DNA reads as TGTGCCAGCAGCTTAGGGCAGGTCAATCAGCCCCAGCATTTT. The encoded protein is CASSLGQVNQPQHF. V usage is TRBV7-8 and J usage is TRBJ1-5; D unclear. Trimming stripped 1 base from V and 3 bases from J, with 7 bases between. Germline assignment: CDR1 SGHVS and CDR2 FQNEAQ. CDR3 length: 14 amino acids.

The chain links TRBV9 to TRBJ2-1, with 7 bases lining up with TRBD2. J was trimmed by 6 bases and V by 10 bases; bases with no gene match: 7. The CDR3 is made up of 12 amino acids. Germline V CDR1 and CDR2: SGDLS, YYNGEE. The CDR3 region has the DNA TGTGCCGGGGGGGACGGCGTCAATGAGCAGTTCTTC. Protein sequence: CAGGDGVNEQFF.

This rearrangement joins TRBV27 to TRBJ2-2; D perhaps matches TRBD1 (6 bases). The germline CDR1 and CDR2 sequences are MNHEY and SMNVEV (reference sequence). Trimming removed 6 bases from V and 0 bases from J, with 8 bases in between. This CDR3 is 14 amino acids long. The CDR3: CASRGAANTGELFF. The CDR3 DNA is TGTGCCAGCAGGGGGGCAGCGAACACCGGGGAGCTGTTTTTT.

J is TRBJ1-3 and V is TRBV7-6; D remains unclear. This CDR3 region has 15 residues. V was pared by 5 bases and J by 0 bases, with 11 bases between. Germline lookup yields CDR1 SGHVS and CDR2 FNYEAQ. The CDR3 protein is CASSPPGSSGNTIYF. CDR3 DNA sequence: TGTGCCAGCAGCCCCCCTGGGAGCTCTGGAAACACCATATATTTT. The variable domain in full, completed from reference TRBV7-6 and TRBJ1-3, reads GAGVSQSPRYKVTKRGQDVALRCDPISGHVSLYWYRQALGQGPEFLTYFNYEAQQDKSGLPNDRFSAERPEGSISTLTIQRTEQRDSAMYRCASSPPGSSGNTIYFGEGSWLTVV.